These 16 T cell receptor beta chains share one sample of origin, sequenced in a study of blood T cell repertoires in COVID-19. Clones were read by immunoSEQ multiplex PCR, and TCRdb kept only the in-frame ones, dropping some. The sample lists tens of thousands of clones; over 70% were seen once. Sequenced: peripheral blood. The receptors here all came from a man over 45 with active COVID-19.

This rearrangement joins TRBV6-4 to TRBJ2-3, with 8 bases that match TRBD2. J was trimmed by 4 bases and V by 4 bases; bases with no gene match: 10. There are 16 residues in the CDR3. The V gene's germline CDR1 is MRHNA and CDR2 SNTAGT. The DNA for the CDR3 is TGTGCCAGCAGTGCCGAGGGGAGCGGGAGTTCAGATACGCAGTATTTT. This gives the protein CASSAEGSGSSDTQYF.

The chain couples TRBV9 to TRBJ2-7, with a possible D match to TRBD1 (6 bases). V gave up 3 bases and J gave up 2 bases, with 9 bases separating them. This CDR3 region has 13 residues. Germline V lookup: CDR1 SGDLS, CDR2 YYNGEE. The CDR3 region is CASSGDTAYEQYF. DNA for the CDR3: TGTGCCAGCAGCGGGGACACTGCCTACGAGCAGTACTTC. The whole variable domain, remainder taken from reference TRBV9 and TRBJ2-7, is DSGVTQTPKHLITATGQRVTLRCSPRSGDLSVYWYQQSLDQGLQFLIQYYNGEERAKGNILERFSAQQFPDLHSELNLSSLELGDSALYFCASSGDTAYEQYFGPGTRLTVT.

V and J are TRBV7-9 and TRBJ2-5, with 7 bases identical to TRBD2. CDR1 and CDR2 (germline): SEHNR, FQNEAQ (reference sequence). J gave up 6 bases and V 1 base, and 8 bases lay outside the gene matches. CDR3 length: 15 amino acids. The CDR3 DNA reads TGTGCCAGCAGCTTAGAAGGCGGGAGTGGAAAGACCCAGTACTTC. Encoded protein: CASSLEGGSGKTQYF.

CDR3 nucleotides: TGTGCCAGCAGTTATCAGGGGGCCGCGGCCACTGAAGCTTTCTTT. Residues: CASSYQGAAATEAFF. The V call is TRBV6-5, the J call TRBJ1-1; 8 nucleotides line up with TRBD1. This CDR3 region has 15 residues. CDR1 and CDR2 (germline): MNHEY, SVGAGI. With 3 bases clipped from V and 4 bases from J, the junction kept 7 bases outside the gene matches.

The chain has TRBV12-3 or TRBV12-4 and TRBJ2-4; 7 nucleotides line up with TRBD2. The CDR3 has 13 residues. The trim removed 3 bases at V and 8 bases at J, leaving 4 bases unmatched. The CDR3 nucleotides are TGTGCCAGCAGTTTTCTGGGAGGGGACATTCAGTACTTC. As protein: CASSFLGGDIQYF.

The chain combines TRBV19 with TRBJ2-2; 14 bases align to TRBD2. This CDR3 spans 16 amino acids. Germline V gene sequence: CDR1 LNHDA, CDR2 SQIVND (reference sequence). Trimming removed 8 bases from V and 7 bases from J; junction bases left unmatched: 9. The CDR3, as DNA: TGTGCCAGTGACGGGAGGACTAGCGGGAGGAACGGGGAGCTGTTTTTT. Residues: CASDGRTSGRNGELFF.

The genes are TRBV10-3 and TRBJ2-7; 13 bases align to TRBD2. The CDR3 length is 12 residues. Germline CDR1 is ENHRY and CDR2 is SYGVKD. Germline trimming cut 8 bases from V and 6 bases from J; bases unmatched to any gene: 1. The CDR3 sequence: CAIGTSGTEQYF. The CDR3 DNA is TGTGCCATCGGGACTAGCGGGACCGAGCAGTACTTC.

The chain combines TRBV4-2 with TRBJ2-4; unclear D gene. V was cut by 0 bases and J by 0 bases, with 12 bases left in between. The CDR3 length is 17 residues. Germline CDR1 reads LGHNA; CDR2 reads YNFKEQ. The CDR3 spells CASSQDPQALAKNIQYF. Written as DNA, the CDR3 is TGTGCCAGCAGCCAAGATCCCCAGGCCCTAGCCAAAAACATTCAGTACTTC.

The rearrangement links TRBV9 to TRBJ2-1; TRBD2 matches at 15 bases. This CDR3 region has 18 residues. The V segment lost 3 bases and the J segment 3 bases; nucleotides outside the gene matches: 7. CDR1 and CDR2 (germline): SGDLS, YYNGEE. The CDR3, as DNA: TGTGCCAGCAGCGGGACTAGCGGGAGGGACTTGTACTACAATGAGCAGTTCTTC. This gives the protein CASSGTSGRDLYYNEQFF.

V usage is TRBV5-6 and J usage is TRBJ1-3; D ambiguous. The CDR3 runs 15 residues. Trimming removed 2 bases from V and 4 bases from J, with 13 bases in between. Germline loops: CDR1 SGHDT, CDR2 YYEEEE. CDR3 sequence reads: CASSLISEAGNTIYF. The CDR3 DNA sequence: TGTGCCAGCAGCTTAATCTCGGAGGCGGGAAACACCATATATTTT.

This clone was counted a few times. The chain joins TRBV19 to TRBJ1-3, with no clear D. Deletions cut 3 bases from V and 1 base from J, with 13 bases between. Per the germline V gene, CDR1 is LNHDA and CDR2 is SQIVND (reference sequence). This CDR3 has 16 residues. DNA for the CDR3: TGTGCCAGTAGTATCGGCCTCGGGTCTTCTGGAAACACCATATATTTT. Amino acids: CASSIGLGSSGNTIYF.

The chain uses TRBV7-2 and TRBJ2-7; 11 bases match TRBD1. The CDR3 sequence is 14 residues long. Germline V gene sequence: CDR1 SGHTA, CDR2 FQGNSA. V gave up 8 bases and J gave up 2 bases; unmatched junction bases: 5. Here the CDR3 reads CASLRDRGTYEQYF. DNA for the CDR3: TGTGCCAGCCTACGGGACAGGGGGACCTACGAGCAGTACTTC.

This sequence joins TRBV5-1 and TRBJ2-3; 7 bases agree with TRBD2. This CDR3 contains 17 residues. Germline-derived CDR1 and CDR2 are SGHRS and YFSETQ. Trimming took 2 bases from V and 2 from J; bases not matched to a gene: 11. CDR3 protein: CASSFWSGDLITDTQYF. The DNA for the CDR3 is TGCGCCAGCAGCTTTTGGAGCGGGGACTTAATCACAGATACGCAGTATTTT.

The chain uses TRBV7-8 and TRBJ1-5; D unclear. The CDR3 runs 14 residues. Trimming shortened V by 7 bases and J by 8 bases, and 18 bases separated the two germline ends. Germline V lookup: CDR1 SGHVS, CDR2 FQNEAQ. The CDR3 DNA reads TGTGCCAGCAAGGGAGGATCGATTGGGGAGCCCCAGCATTTT. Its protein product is CASKGGSIGEPQHF.

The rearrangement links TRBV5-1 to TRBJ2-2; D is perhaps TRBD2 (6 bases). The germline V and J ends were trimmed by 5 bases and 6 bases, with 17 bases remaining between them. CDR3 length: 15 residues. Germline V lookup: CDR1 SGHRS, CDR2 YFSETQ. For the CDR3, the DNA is TGCGCCAGCAGAGTAGTGGCTTCGGGGGCCGGGGAGCTGTTTTTT. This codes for CASRVVASGAGELFF.

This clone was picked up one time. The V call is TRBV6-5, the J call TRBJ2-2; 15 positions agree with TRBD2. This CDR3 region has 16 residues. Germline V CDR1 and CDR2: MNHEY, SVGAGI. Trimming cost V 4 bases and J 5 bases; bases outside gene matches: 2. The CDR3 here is CASSFGLAGGTGELFF. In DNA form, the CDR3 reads TGTGCCAGCAGTTTCGGACTAGCGGGAGGGACCGGGGAGCTGTTTTTT.